This T cell receptor beta chain was observed in a study of blood T cell repertoires in COVID-19. The wider study: The study drew acute and convalescent COVID-19 samples from the United States, Italy and Spain. In each case, the material was cDNA or gDNA derived from T cells, B-cell-depleted T cells, or PBMCs.

This CDR3 region has 15 residues. The V end lost 1 base, the J end lost 7 bases, and 16 bases lay between the germline ends. CDR1 is KGHSH and CDR2 is LQKENI in the germline V gene. Authors' data handling: Estimates of nucleated cell counts were drawn from the amplification of reference gene primers. Sequencing was performed with immunoSEQ multiplex PCR; in TCRdb, only in-frame clones are kept and a portion is missing. That table supplies the V and J calls and clone size; D and trimming were determined from the DNA. The table includes around 380,000 clones, around 87% detected once. This clone has just a few counts.

The sequencing sample was made of PBMCs or T cells enriched from blood (not recorded which). The chain couples TRBV18 to TRBJ1-2; possibly TRBD1 for D (5 bases). The TCR originated in a man younger than 45 who had recovered from COVID-19. The CDR3 is CASSPQDIFGAGYTF. In DNA form, the CDR3 reads TGTGCCAGCTCACCACAGGACATCTTCGGTGCTGGCTACACCTTC.